Listed below are T cell receptor beta chains from one sample, sequenced in a study of CD8 T cells in ankylosing spondylitis. MiXCR, run by TCRdb on the 5' RACE reads, gives a single entry per CDR3 protein. The sample records approximately 300,000 distinct CDR3 sequences, around 8% being singletons. Sequencing was performed on blood, either unsorted or a sorted T cell fraction (not recorded which). These receptors were collected from a male donor with ankylosing spondylitis. Each CDR3 is given with its conserved first and last residue. D genes are given only for firm matches. Not all rows give a size; the values are once, few, many and, for expanded clones, a class.

d_gene: NA; v_gene: TRBV5-1; abundance: many; j_gene: TRBJ2-5; CDR3nt: TGCGCCAGCAGCTTGGCCAAGGAGACCCAGTACTTC; CDR3aa: CASSLAKETQYF
d_gene: TRBD1; v_gene: TRBV3-1; abundance: few; j_gene: TRBJ1-2; CDR3nt: TGTGCCAGCAGCCAGGGGGACAGGGGGCAGGGCTACACCTTC; CDR3aa: CASSQGDRGQGYTF
d_gene: NA; v_gene: TRBV5-1; abundance: NA; j_gene: TRBJ1-1; CDR3nt: TGCGCCAGCAGCTCGAGAGTAATGAACACTGAAGCTTTCTTT; CDR3aa: CASSSRVMNTEAFF
d_gene: NA; v_gene: TRBV10-3; abundance: many; j_gene: TRBJ1-4; CDR3nt: TGTGCCATCAGTGAGAGTAAGCGAGCGGGGAATGAAAAACTGTTTTTT; CDR3aa: CAISESKRAGNEKLFF
d_gene: NA; v_gene: TRBV29-1; abundance: many; j_gene: TRBJ2-2; CDR3nt: TGCAGCGTTGATAAGGGGAACACCGGGGAGCTGTTTTTT; CDR3aa: CSVDKGNTGELFF
d_gene: TRBD2; v_gene: TRBV28; abundance: few; j_gene: TRBJ2-3; CDR3nt: TGTGCCAGCAGTACCTTAGCGGGACCCTTTCGCACAGATACGCAGTATTTT; CDR3aa: CASSTLAGPFRTDTQYF
d_gene: TRBD1; v_gene: TRBV7-9; abundance: many; j_gene: TRBJ2-7; CDR3nt: TGTGCCAGCAGCCTCCTGCGGGGACAGGACTTCTACGAGCAGTACTTC; CDR3aa: CASSLLRGQDFYEQYF
d_gene: NA; v_gene: TRBV5-6; abundance: NA; j_gene: TRBJ2-7; CDR3nt: TGTGCCAGCAGCAGTCTTACCGGGACAAGAGACTACGAGCAGTACTTC; CDR3aa: CASSSLTGTRDYEQYF
d_gene: NA; v_gene: TRBV12-3/TRBV12-4; abundance: NA; j_gene: TRBJ2-1; CDR3nt: TGTGCCAGCAGGAATTCTAGGTCCTACAATGAGCAGTTCTTC; CDR3aa: CASRNSRSYNEQFF
d_gene: NA; v_gene: TRBV5-1; abundance: few; j_gene: TRBJ1-5; CDR3nt: TGCGCCATTAGCAATCAGCCCCAGCATTTT; CDR3aa: CAISNQPQHF
d_gene: NA; v_gene: TRBV24-1; abundance: NA; j_gene: TRBJ2-2; CDR3nt: TGTGCCACCAGTGATTCTCCAATCGGCGGGGAGCTGTTTTTT; CDR3aa: CATSDSPIGGELFF
d_gene: TRBD1; v_gene: TRBV2; abundance: few; j_gene: TRBJ2-5; CDR3nt: TGTGCCAGTGACAGGGTCGACCAAGAGACCCAGTACTTC; CDR3aa: CASDRVDQETQYF
d_gene: NA; v_gene: TRBV3-1; abundance: NA; j_gene: TRBJ2-5; CDR3nt: TGTGCCAGCAGCCAGAATGCAGGGCAAGAGACCCAGTACTTC; CDR3aa: CASSQNAGQETQYF
d_gene: NA; v_gene: TRBV10-1; abundance: NA; j_gene: TRBJ2-1; CDR3nt: TGCGCCAGCAGTGAGTCAGCAGGGGTGGGCTACAATGAGCAGTTCTTC; CDR3aa: CASSESAGVGYNEQFF
d_gene: NA; v_gene: TRBV10-3; abundance: NA; j_gene: TRBJ2-2; CDR3nt: TGTGCCATCAGGGACGGGAGAGACACCGGGGAGCTGTTTTTT; CDR3aa: CAIRDGRDTGELFF
d_gene: NA; v_gene: TRBV20-1; abundance: many; j_gene: TRBJ1-2; CDR3nt: TGCAGCGCTTCTGACAATTATGGCTACACCTTC; CDR3aa: CSASDNYGYTF
d_gene: TRBD2; v_gene: TRBV6-1; abundance: few; j_gene: TRBJ2-1; CDR3nt: TGTGCCAGCACCCATACTAGCGGGAGGGCCAGAAATGAGCAGTTCTTC; CDR3aa: CASTHTSGRARNEQFF
d_gene: NA; v_gene: TRBV6-6; abundance: few; j_gene: TRBJ1-1; CDR3nt: TGTGCCAGCAGTTATTCAAGGGGGACTGAAGCTTTCTTT; CDR3aa: CASSYSRGTEAFF
d_gene: TRBD1; v_gene: TRBV29-1; abundance: NA; j_gene: TRBJ1-5; CDR3nt: TGCAGCGTTCCGGGACAGGCGACGAATCAGCCCCAGCATTTT; CDR3aa: CSVPGQATNQPQHF
d_gene: NA; v_gene: TRBV4-1; abundance: many; j_gene: TRBJ2-1; CDR3nt: TGCGCCAGCAGCCAAGGTACAGGGCTCACCTACAATGAGCAGTTCTTC; CDR3aa: CASSQGTGLTYNEQFF
d_gene: NA; v_gene: TRBV20-1; abundance: many; j_gene: TRBJ2-1; CDR3nt: TGCAGTGCTAGAAGGGGCGGGCGTTACAATGAGCAGTTCTTC; CDR3aa: CSARRGGRYNEQFF
d_gene: TRBD1; v_gene: TRBV15; abundance: few; j_gene: TRBJ1-2; CDR3nt: TGTGCCACCAGCGGAAGACAGGGGGACTATGGCTACACCTTC; CDR3aa: CATSGRQGDYGYTF
d_gene: TRBD1; v_gene: TRBV20-1; abundance: few; j_gene: TRBJ1-1; CDR3nt: TGCAGTGCTGGAACAGGGGGGGTATGGGGCACTGAAGCTTTCTTT; CDR3aa: CSAGTGGVWGTEAFF
d_gene: TRBD1; v_gene: TRBV27; abundance: NA; j_gene: TRBJ1-5; CDR3nt: TGTGCCAGCAGTTGGGGGACAGATCAGCCCCAGCATTTT; CDR3aa: CASSWGTDQPQHF
d_gene: NA; v_gene: TRBV29-1; abundance: NA; j_gene: TRBJ2-2; CDR3nt: TGCAGCGGCAGGGGGCTAGCGGATGCCGGGGAGCTGTTTTTT; CDR3aa: CSGRGLADAGELFF
d_gene: NA; v_gene: TRBV7-9; abundance: NA; j_gene: TRBJ2-1; CDR3nt: TGTGCCAGCAGCTCGGTCCGGATGAATGAGCAGTTCTTC; CDR3aa: CASSSVRMNEQFF
d_gene: NA; v_gene: TRBV13; abundance: few; j_gene: TRBJ2-5; CDR3nt: TGTGCCAGCACCCCGATCTATCAAGAGACCCAGTACTTC; CDR3aa: CASTPIYQETQYF
d_gene: NA; v_gene: TRBV10-3; abundance: many; j_gene: TRBJ2-1; CDR3nt: TGTGCCATCAGTGGGCCCTCCCTTAATGAGCAGTTCTTC; CDR3aa: CAISGPSLNEQFF
d_gene: NA; v_gene: TRBV6-5; abundance: few; j_gene: TRBJ1-2; CDR3nt: TGTGCCAGCAGTTACTCGAACCAGGGAAACCCCGACGGCTATGGCTACACCTTC; CDR3aa: CASSYSNQGNPDGYGYTF
d_gene: NA; v_gene: TRBV10-3; abundance: many; j_gene: TRBJ1-5; CDR3nt: TGTGCCATCAGTGAGTCGTCGGAGCCCCAGCATTTT; CDR3aa: CAISESSEPQHF
d_gene: TRBD1; v_gene: TRBV12-5; abundance: few; j_gene: TRBJ2-1; CDR3nt: TGTGCTAGTGGTTTGGTCCCCCCGACAGGGGGCAAGGATAATGAGCAGTTCTTC; CDR3aa: CASGLVPPTGGKDNEQFF
d_gene: TRBD2; v_gene: TRBV3-1; abundance: few; j_gene: TRBJ2-1; CDR3nt: TGTGCCAGCAGCCTTTACCGACTAGCGGGAGAAGTGTACAATGAGCAGTTCTTC; CDR3aa: CASSLYRLAGEVYNEQFF
d_gene: NA; v_gene: TRBV24-1; abundance: NA; j_gene: TRBJ2-5; CDR3nt: TGTGCCACCAGTGATACAGCGCAAGAGACCCAGTACTTC; CDR3aa: CATSDTAQETQYF
d_gene: TRBD2; v_gene: TRBV7-9; abundance: few; j_gene: TRBJ2-3; CDR3nt: TGTGCCAGCGAAAGATTAGCGGGAGTAGTGACAGATACGCAGTATTTT; CDR3aa: CASERLAGVVTDTQYF
d_gene: TRBD2; v_gene: TRBV9; abundance: few; j_gene: TRBJ2-3; CDR3nt: TGTGCCAGCAGCGTAACCGGGAGGGCCCCAACAGATACGCAGTATTTT; CDR3aa: CASSVTGRAPTDTQYF
d_gene: NA; v_gene: TRBV15; abundance: NA; j_gene: TRBJ2-7; CDR3nt: TGTGCCACCAGCAGAGAGCGGGACAGTTTCTACGAGCAGTACTTC; CDR3aa: CATSRERDSFYEQYF